This T cell receptor (beta chain) was identified during a study of blood T cell repertoires in COVID-19. Participants reported their clinical history, and cohort assignment relied on those reports. Cohort 3 recovery required two negative PCRs, clearance, or symptom resolution. Germline V gene sequence: CDR1 ENHRY, CDR2 SYGVKD. Trimming took 8 bases from V and 7 from J; bases not matched to a gene: 10. The CDR3 contains 16 residues. Data came from immunoSEQ multiplex PCR; TCRdb stores just in-frame clones and leaves some out. The table includes hundreds of thousands of clones, 85% to 90% detected once.

The chain carries TRBV10-3 and TRBJ2-2; 13 bases line up with TRBD2. What was sequenced was PBMCs or T cells enriched from blood (not recorded which). The TCR was taken from a young woman who had recovered from COVID-19. The CDR3: CAIPSGLAGSGGELFF. CDR3 bases: TGTGCCATCCCTTCGGGACTAGCGGGATCTGGCGGGGAGCTGTTTTTT.